A single TCR beta chain is shown here with its context. Per the original methods: Reference gene primer amplification gave nucleated cell count estimates. Sequencing was performed with immunoSEQ multiplex PCR; in TCRdb, only in-frame clones are kept and a portion is missing. The DNA was the basis for D and trimming; V, J and clone size are from that table. Among around 260,000 clones listed, around 89% were seen once. The data were taken from a study of blood T cell repertoires in COVID-19. Study background: The cDNA or gDNA used as material had been derived from T cells, B-cell-depleted T cells, or PBMCs.

The sequence was collected from a man aged 25-45 years with acute or convalescent COVID-19. The sequenced sample was peripheral blood.

As DNA, the CDR3 is TGTGCCAGCAGCGTAGGGCGGGGGGCAGATACGCAGTATTTT. Protein product: CASSVGRGADTQYF. The chain recombines TRBV9 with TRBJ2-3; TRBD2 agrees at 8 bases. CDR3 length: 14 residues. Germline-derived CDR1 and CDR2 are SGDLS and YYNGEE. V trimming: 0 bases; J trimming: 4 bases; junction bases outside the gene matches: 1.